The source of this TCR beta chain is a study of shared clonotypes between healthy human individuals. Study in general: The study drew on a couple of women and three men aged 18 to 49 as donors. Study results and caveats: Rarefaction showed that sequencing of sorted subsets was incomplete (despite large depth).

With respect to this clone: The antigen remains unidentified. At one of its ends the junction is not consistent with the germline gene, which may arise from a read error.

CD45RA-negative memory and CD45RA+ naive subsets were split from the CD4+ cells. Sequenced by immunoSEQ multiplex PCR; TCRdb stores in-frame clones only, minus some. The sample has under 650,000 clones, 95% to 97% seen once; the top ten hold about 0.057%. CDR1 and CDR2 (germline): SGDLS, YYNGEE. The length of the CDR3 is 8 residues. The sample taken for sequencing was naive CD4+ T cells sorted from blood. The subset is: CD45RA+ positively selected. The rearrangement links TRBV9 to TRBJ2-7; the D gene is possibly TRBD2 (6 bases). This clonotype originated in a woman aged 30 to 39 in good health. In DNA form, the CDR3 reads TGTGCCAGACCGGGAGTGGAATTC. As protein: CARPGVEF.